This TCR beta chain was sequenced for a study of human T cells and chemical hapten exposure (dated by TCRdb to 2020 to 2022). About the full investigation: For sensitization, 2% DPC in acetone was applied to an approximately 2 cm by approximately 2 cm area of upper inner arm skin. Throughout the roughly 24-week study period, patients were also given weekly therapeutic DPC doses on the scalp. Patch tests used Finn chambers with 0.01% DPC on the upper back, scored after 6 days by International Contact Dermatitis Research Group standards. Alopecia areata with under or over 50% scalp involvement, alopecia totalis and alopecia universalis were represented in the patient cohort, which was mostly female. Libraries were pooled for sequencing, and variation in per-sample TCR yields was attributed mainly to small differences in library volumes within the pool. The study tracked peripheral blood TCR repertoire changes in vivo during primary and secondary sensitization to the hapten diphenylcyclopropenone (DPC) in alopecia patients. Blood was sampled from patients pre-sensitization (week 0) and at 2, 6 and about 24 weeks after DPC sensitization. About 28 alopecia patients gave blood for TCR sequencing at one to four time points (pre-sensitization, 2, 6 and 24 weeks).

The investigation overall reported the following: Patch test score was positively correlated with the number of PT1 expanded TCRs, with significance at thresholds 8, 16 and 32 but not at 4. Repeated subsampling changed both the strength of the expansion versus patch-test correlation and the threshold at which that correlation became significant. Because all patients had alopecia, a presumed autoimmune disease, the immune response of the patients might differ from that of healthy individuals. Expanded TCRs formed significantly more large CDR3 similarity clusters than pre-sensitization or healthy control sets, consistent with antigen-driven responses. DPC sensitization did not change the number of TCRs with a frequency above 1 in 1000, and there was no evidence of changes in global repertoire structure.

The V and J ends are trimmed by 8 bases and 7 bases, leaving 15 bases between them. The germline V gene sets CDR1 to SGHAT and CDR2 to FQNNGV. The CDR3 contains 12 residues, cysteine and phenylalanine counted. Kept here is only the CDR3 DNA, which spans 36 bases and is read in frame from base 1. Concerning this clonotype itself: The antigen it recognizes is unknown. Per-nucleotide qualities are absent, and no much larger clonotype sits a single base away.

The library was produced with RACE. Instrument used: NextSeq 500. Library preparation attached unique molecular identifiers to individual cDNA molecules for quantitative, reproducible TCR counting. Each blood RNA sample was used to sequence both TCR alpha and TCR beta chains. The authors processed their data as follows. The median number of TCRs per sample was roughly 94,000, ranging from roughly 23,224 to 700,000. The Decombinator software suite was used to annotate V, J and CDR3 in the TCR reads. Every sample was subsampled to the same number of TCRs (28,000) for the PS versus PT1 abundance plots. TCRs were defined as expanded if absent before sensitization and observed at least eight times at the 2-week time point. In TCRdb, the public reads were trimmed at Q25 with fastp and aligned with MiXCR, with productive beta chains retained. Entries that share a CDR3 protein sequence are merged under the most common genes and DNA. For this entry, the V and J calls and clone size follow TCRdb and not the study's own pipeline. This sample has 120,000 or so distinct CDR3 sequences in its table, and about 13% of those were observed once. The top ten hold around 0.84% of the sample.

The time point label of this sample denotes: patch test 1, 2 weeks after DPC sensitization. What this sample's treatment or condition label stands for: therapeutic diphenylcyclopropenone sensitization with weekly scalp DPC. At each patch-test visit, blood was drawn before the patch test was applied. To be eligible, patients had to be aged 18 to 70, diagnosed with alopecia and judged suitable for DPC therapy, while pregnant patients were excluded. Total RNA was isolated from unfractionated whole blood collected in Tempus Blood RNA tubes. The source is a man between 18 and 29 years old with alopecia areata. Some clones in this sample may be carry-over from other donors' samples. The material was whole blood, obtained in connection with sensitization to the hapten diphenylcyclopropenone (DPC). Recombination linked TRBV11-2 to TRBJ2-7; the D gene identity is not certain. The DNA reads as follows: TGTGCCAGCTCGTCGGACGAGATTGAGCAGTACTTC. Translated, this gives CASSSDEIEQYF.